Listed below are T cell receptor beta chains from one sample, sequenced in a study of molecular identifiers for immune sequencing clone quantification. In TCRdb, the PCR reads were re-called with MiXCR into one record per CDR3 protein. This table holds more than 300,000 distinct CDR3 sequences, around 21% found once. The material sequenced was naive CD8+ T cells from blood, with Jurkat cell RNA spiked in. These receptor sequences come from a human donor in good health. Some libraries in this study had Jurkat cell RNA spiked in. Both conserved end residues are part of each CDR3. D genes are given only for firm matches. Clone size is shown for a subset of rows, as once, few, many or a class of expanded clone.

>many|TRBV6-5|TRBJ2-3|NA
TGTGCCAGCAGTTACTCCGGAGATACGCAGTATTTT
CASSYSGDTQYF
>NA|TRBV4-3|TRBJ2-7|NA
TGCGCCAGCAGCCCTGACCGGAGCTCCTACGAGCAGTACTTC
CASSPDRSSYEQYF
>NA|TRBV30|TRBJ1-1|NA
TGTGCCTGGAGTGTACTCCCCCACACTGAAGCTTTCTTT
CAWSVLPHTEAFF
>many|TRBV14|TRBJ2-7|NA
TGTGCCAGCAGTCTCCTTGGGGAGCAGTACTTC
CASSLLGEQYF
>many|TRBV19|TRBJ1-5|NA
TGTGCCAGTAGGGGACCCGGGACGGAATATCAGCCCCAGCATTTT
CASRGPGTEYQPQHF
>NA|TRBV7-9|TRBJ2-3|NA
TGTGCCAGCAGCTTAGCGGTGGGGTTGGGGGGCACAGATACGCAGTATTTT
CASSLAVGLGGTDTQYF
>many|TRBV2|TRBJ2-3|TRBD1
TGTGCCAGCACCGGGACAGGGGGTTACGAGAATACGCAGTATTTT
CASTGTGGYENTQYF
>few|TRBV4-1|TRBJ1-2|NA
TGCGCCAGCAGCCAAGAAACCGGGCCGTACTATGGCTACACCTTC
CASSQETGPYYGYTF
>many|TRBV5-5|TRBJ1-1|TRBD1
TGTGCCAGCAGCTTGCATCGTGGGACAGGGGGCATTGAAGCTTTCTTT
CASSLHRGTGGIEAFF
>few|TRBV11-2|TRBJ2-3|TRBD1
TGTGCCAGCAGCTTAGTTCGGGGACAGGGGGCCTACACAGATACGCAGTATTTT
CASSLVRGQGAYTDTQYF
>many|TRBV10-3|TRBJ2-5|TRBD2
TGTGCCATCAGTGAGCTAGCGGGACAAGAGACCCAGTACTTC
CAISELAGQETQYF
>NA|TRBV20-1|TRBJ1-4|NA
TGCAGTGCTAGCTCAATAACCGGGACCCGAACTAATGAAAAACTGTTTTTT
CSASSITGTRTNEKLFF
>NA|TRBV19|TRBJ2-3|TRBD2
TGTGCCAGTAGTGTGAGACTAGCGGGGGCAAAAGATACGCAGTATTTT
CASSVRLAGAKDTQYF
>many|TRBV7-9|TRBJ2-1|NA
TGTGCCAGCAGCCCCCTACAGGGTGAATCCTACAATGAGCAGTTCTTC
CASSPLQGESYNEQFF
>many|TRBV9|TRBJ2-7|TRBD1
TGTGCCAGCAGCGCCCGGGACAGTTCGTTCTACGAGCAGTACTTC
CASSARDSSFYEQYF
>NA|TRBV20-1|TRBJ2-2|NA
TGCAGTGCTAGAATAGGCCCGAACACCGGGGAGCTGTTTTTT
CSARIGPNTGELFF
>few|TRBV13|TRBJ2-7|NA
TGTGCCAGCAGCTTAGCCTACGCCAGCTACGAGCAGTACTTC
CASSLAYASYEQYF
>NA|TRBV3-1|TRBJ2-5|TRBD2
TGTGCCAGCAGCCCACTAGCGCCGTGGGGATCTGATCAAGAGACCCAGTACTTC
CASSPLAPWGSDQETQYF
>many|TRBV19|TRBJ2-2|TRBD1
TGTGCCAGTGAGTGGGGGACAGGTGTAACCGGGGAGCTGTTTTTT
CASEWGTGVTGELFF
>many|TRBV12-3/TRBV12-4|TRBJ2-2|NA
TGTGCCAGCAGTCCAGGGTCCACCGGGGAGCTGTTTTTT
CASSPGSTGELFF
>many|TRBV7-9|TRBJ2-7|NA
TGTGCCAGCAGCCCCAGGACACCCACCTACGAGCAGTACTTC
CASSPRTPTYEQYF
>NA|TRBV7-9|TRBJ1-1|NA
TGTGCCAGCAGCTTAGCGCTCGCGGGGGTGGGCACTGGAGCTTTCTTT
CASSLALAGVGTGAFF
>many|TRBV6-2/TRBV6-3|TRBJ1-5|NA
TGTGCCAGCAGTGAGGAACTACAAGTAAATCAGCCCCAGCATTTT
CASSEELQVNQPQHF
>many|TRBV5-6|TRBJ1-5|NA
TGTGCCAGCAGCTTCAGTGGGGAAGGGCAGCCCCAGCATTTT
CASSFSGEGQPQHF
>many|TRBV6-2/TRBV6-3|TRBJ1-5|NA
TGTGCCAGCAGTTACCCCGAGGGAGCACCCAATAGCAATCAGCCCCAGCATTTT
CASSYPEGAPNSNQPQHF
>many|TRBV29-1|TRBJ2-7|NA
TGCAGCGTTGAACAGGGAGAAGACGAGCAGTACTTC
CSVEQGEDEQYF
>many|TRBV12-3/TRBV12-4|TRBJ1-1|NA
TGTGCCAGCAGTTTAGAATCCAACTTCGCTGAAGCTTTCTTT
CASSLESNFAEAFF
>many|TRBV28|TRBJ2-2|TRBD2
TGTGCCAGCAGTTTTGGGCTAGCGGGAGCCCCCGGGGAGCTGTTTTTT
CASSFGLAGAPGELFF
>NA|TRBV7-2|TRBJ2-5|TRBD1
TGTGCCAGCAGAAAAGACAGGGGGAAAGTGGAGACCCAGTACTTC
CASRKDRGKVETQYF
>many|TRBV7-3|TRBJ2-1|NA
TGTGCCAGCAGCTTAGGGGGCTCCGCCATGCCCGATGAGCAGTTCTTC
CASSLGGSAMPDEQFF
>NA|TRBV4-3|TRBJ2-7|NA
TGCGCCAGCAGCCAAGATCTCGGGGGTCATGCCTACGAGCAGTACTTC
CASSQDLGGHAYEQYF
>many|TRBV5-1|TRBJ1-6|NA
TGCGCCAGCAGCTTGAGGGGTCTTGACTCACCCCTCCACTTT
CASSLRGLDSPLHF
>many|TRBV2|TRBJ1-1|NA
TGTGCCAGCAGAGGATTTAACACTGAAGCTTTCTTT
CASRGFNTEAFF
>many|TRBV12-3/TRBV12-4|TRBJ2-3|TRBD2
TGTGCCAGCAGTTTGACCTCTTCTAGCGGGAGTCTTACAGATACGCAGTATTTT
CASSLTSSSGSLTDTQYF
>NA|TRBV9|TRBJ1-3|NA
TGTGCCAGCAGCCCCCGGGGAAACACCATATATTTT
CASSPRGNTIYF
>NA|TRBV15|TRBJ1-6|NA
TGTGCCACCAGCAGTTCCGGGACTAAGAATTCACCCCTCCACTTT
CATSSSGTKNSPLHF
>few|TRBV20-1|TRBJ2-4|NA
TGCCCTACGGGACCTCCCGAGATGGGTATCAAAAACATTCAGTACTTC
CPTGPPEMGIKNIQYF
>many|TRBV29-1|TRBJ1-1|NA
TGCAGCGCTCACTCGGGGGTGGGCACTGAAGCTTTCTTT
CSAHSGVGTEAFF
>many|TRBV15|TRBJ2-1|TRBD1
TGTGCCACCACCCCCGGACAGGGCTTCGACAATGAGCAGTTCTTC
CATTPGQGFDNEQFF
>NA|TRBV30|TRBJ1-5|NA
TGTGCCTGGAGTTGGGGGGGTAGCAATCAGCCCCAGCATTTT
CAWSWGGSNQPQHF
>many|TRBV28|TRBJ1-1|NA
TGTGCCGCCGCGGGAGGAACTGAAGCTTTCTTT
CAAAGGTEAFF
>many|TRBV9|TRBJ2-3|NA
TGTGCCAGCAGCCTTAGCGGAAGGGGGACAGATACGCAGTATTTT
CASSLSGRGTDTQYF
>NA|TRBV3-1|TRBJ2-1|TRBD2
TGTGCCAGCAGCCAAGTCGGGCTAGCGGGAGCGGGTGAGCAGTTCTTC
CASSQVGLAGAGEQFF
>NA|TRBV6-1|TRBJ1-2|NA
TGTGCCAGCAGCCGATATGAGGACCTGAACTATGGCTACACCTTC
CASSRYEDLNYGYTF
>NA|TRBV4-1|TRBJ1-5|NA
TGCACCAGCAGCCAAGATAACGGGCCAGGGCAGTCCCAGCATTTT
CTSSQDNGPGQSQHF
>many|TRBV7-2|TRBJ1-5|NA
TGTGCCAGCAGCGGACGACTGGGGTCTGGCAATCAGCCCCAGCATTTT
CASSGRLGSGNQPQHF
>NA|TRBV4-3|TRBJ2-5|TRBD1
TGCGCCAGCAGCCAACAACGGACAGGTTTAGGGACCCAGTACTTC
CASSQQRTGLGTQYF
>many|TRBV4-1|TRBJ1-5|TRBD1
TGCGCCAGCAGCCAAGACGGGACAGGCAATCAGCCCCAGCATTTT
CASSQDGTGNQPQHF
>few|TRBV28|TRBJ1-1|NA
TGTGCCAGCTCGATCGCGGAGGATTACACTGAAGCTTTCTTT
CASSIAEDYTEAFF
>few|TRBV24-1|TRBJ2-2|TRBD1
TGTGCCACCAGTGAGTGGGACAGGGGCCCGAACACCGGGGAGCTGTTTTTT
CATSEWDRGPNTGELFF
>many|TRBV6-5|TRBJ2-7|TRBD2
TGTGCCAGCAGTTACTCCTCGCGGGAGGCCCACTACGAGCAGTACTTC
CASSYSSREAHYEQYF
>many|TRBV10-3|TRBJ2-7|TRBD1
TGTGCCATCAGACGGGACAGGGACTACGAGCAGTACTTC
CAIRRDRDYEQYF
>few|TRBV13|TRBJ1-2|NA
TGTGCCAGCAGCTATGACCGGGACCCAAGGATCTATGGCTACACCTTC
CASSYDRDPRIYGYTF
>many|TRBV2|TRBJ2-7|NA
TGTGCCAGCAGGGTCTACGAGCAGTACTTC
CASRVYEQYF